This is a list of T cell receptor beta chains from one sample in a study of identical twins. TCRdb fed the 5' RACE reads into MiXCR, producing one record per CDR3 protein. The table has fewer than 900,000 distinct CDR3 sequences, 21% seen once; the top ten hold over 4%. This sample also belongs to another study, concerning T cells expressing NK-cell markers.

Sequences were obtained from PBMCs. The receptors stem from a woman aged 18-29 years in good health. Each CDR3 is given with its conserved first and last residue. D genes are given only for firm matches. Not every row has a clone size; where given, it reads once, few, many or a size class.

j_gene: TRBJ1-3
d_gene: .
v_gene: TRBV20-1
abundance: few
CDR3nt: TGCAGTGCTAGAGAGTCAACCCCGGACACCATATATTTT
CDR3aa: CSARESTPDTIYF

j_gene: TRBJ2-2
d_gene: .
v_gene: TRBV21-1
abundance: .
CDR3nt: TGTGCCAGCGTTGTGGGGTCCGGGGAGCTGTTTTTT
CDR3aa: CASVVGSGELFF

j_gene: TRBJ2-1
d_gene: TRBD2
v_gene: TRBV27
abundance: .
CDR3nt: TGTGCCAGCAGTTTACGGACTAGCGCTCGTTGGTACAATGAGCAGTTCTTC
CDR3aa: CASSLRTSARWYNEQFF

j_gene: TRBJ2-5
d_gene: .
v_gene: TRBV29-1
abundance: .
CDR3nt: TGCAGCGGGGGGCTGGAGACCCAGTACTTC
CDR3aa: CSGGLETQYF

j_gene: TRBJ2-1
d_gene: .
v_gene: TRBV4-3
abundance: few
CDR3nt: TGCGCCAGCAGCCATGCTAGCGAAACTTACAATGAGCAGTTCTTC
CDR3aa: CASSHASETYNEQFF

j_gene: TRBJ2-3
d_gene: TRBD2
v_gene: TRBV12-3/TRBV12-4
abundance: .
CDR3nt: TGTGCCTGCAGTCTAAAGTACTTAGGAGCGGGGCCCCCAGATACGCAGTATTTT
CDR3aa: CACSLKYLGAGPPDTQYF

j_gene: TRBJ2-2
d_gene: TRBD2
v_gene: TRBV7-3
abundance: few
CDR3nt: TGTGCCAGCAGCAAAGTAGCGGGGGGGGTGAACACCGGGGAGCTGTTTTTT
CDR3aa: CASSKVAGGVNTGELFF

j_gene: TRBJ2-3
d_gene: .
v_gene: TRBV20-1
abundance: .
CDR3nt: TGCAGTGCCGACTTCAGGCAGGGCTACACAGATACGCAGTATTTT
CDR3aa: CSADFRQGYTDTQYF

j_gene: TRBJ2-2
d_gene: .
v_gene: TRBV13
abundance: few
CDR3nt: TGTGCCAGCAGCTTAGGCCGTCGAGTCGGGGAGCTGTTTTTT
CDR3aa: CASSLGRRVGELFF

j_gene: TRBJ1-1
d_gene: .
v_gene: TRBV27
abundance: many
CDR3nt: TGTGCCAGCAGTTTCACCGGCCCTAACACTGAAGCTTTCTTT
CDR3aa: CASSFTGPNTEAFF

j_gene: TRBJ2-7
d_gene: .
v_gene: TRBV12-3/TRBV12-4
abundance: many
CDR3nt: TGTGCCAGCAGTTTTCGGGGCCCAAGGGAGCAGTACTTC
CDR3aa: CASSFRGPREQYF

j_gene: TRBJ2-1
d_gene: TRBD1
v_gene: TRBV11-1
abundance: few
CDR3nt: TGTGCCAGCAGCTTCCACCGTGGGACAGTGAATGTTCAGACCTACAATGAGCAGTTCTTC
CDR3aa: CASSFHRGTVNVQTYNEQFF

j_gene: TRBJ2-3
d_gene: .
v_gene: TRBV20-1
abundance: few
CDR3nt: TGCAGTGCTAGAGATCAACTGGAGAGCTTGGATACGCAGTATTTT
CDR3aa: CSARDQLESLDTQYF

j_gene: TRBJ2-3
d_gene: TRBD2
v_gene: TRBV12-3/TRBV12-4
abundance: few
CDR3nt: TGTGCCAGCACCCAGCGGGGATCAGGCACAGATACGCAGTATTTT
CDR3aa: CASTQRGSGTDTQYF

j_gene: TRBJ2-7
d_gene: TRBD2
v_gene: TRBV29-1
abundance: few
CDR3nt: TGCAGCGTTACTAGCGGGGGAAGGTACGAGCAGTACTTC
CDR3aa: CSVTSGGRYEQYF

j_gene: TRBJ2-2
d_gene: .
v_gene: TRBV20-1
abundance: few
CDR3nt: TGCAGTGCTAGTGCGGGCAAAAGGCTGTTTTTT
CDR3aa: CSASAGKRLFF

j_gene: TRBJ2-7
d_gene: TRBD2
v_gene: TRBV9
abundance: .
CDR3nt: TGTGCCAGCAGCGTAGCTACAGCGGGAGTAAAAGAGCAGTACTTC
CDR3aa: CASSVATAGVKEQYF

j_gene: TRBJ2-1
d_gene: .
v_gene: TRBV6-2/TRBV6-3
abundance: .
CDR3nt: TGTGCCAGCAGTTACAGGATATCCTCACCCGAAACACCAGTCTTC
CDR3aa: CASSYRISSPETPVF

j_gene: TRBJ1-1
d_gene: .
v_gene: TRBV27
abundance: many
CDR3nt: TGTGCCAGCAGTTTCGTCGGGACGGTGAACACTGAAGCTTTCTTT
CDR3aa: CASSFVGTVNTEAFF

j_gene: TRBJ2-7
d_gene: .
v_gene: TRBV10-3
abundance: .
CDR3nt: TGTGCCATCAGTGAGCACGGCGGTACCTACGAGCAGTACTTC
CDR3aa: CAISEHGGTYEQYF